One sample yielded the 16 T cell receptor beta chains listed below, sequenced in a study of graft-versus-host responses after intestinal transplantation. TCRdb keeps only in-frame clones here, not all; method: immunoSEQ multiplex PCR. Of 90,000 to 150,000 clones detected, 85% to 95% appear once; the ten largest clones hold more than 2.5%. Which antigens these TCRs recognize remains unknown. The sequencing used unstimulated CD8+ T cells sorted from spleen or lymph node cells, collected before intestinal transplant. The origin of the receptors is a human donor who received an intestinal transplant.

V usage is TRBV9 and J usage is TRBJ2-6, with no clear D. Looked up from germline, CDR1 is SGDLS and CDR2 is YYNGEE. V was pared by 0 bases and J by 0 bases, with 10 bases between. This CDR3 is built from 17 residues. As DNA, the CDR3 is TGTGCCAGCAGCGTAGTACCCGGTCGCTCTGGGGCCAACGTCCTGACTTTC. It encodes CASSVVPGRSGANVLTF.

The CDR3 region is CASSQMTSGMDTQYF. In DNA form, the CDR3 reads TGTGCCAGCAGCCAGATGACTAGCGGGATGGATACGCAGTATTTT. The chain uses TRBV5-6 and TRBJ2-3, with 11 bases identical to TRBD2. The CDR3 consists of 15 residues. J was trimmed by 6 bases and V by 4 bases; bases with no gene match: 7. The germline gives CDR1 SGHDT, CDR2 YYEEEE.

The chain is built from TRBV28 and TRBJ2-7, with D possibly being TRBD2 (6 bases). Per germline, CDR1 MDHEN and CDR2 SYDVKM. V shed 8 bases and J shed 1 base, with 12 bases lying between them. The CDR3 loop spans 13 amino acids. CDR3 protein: CASGGGGSYEQYF. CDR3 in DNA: TGTGCCAGCGGGGGAGGCGGGTCCTACGAGCAGTACTTC.

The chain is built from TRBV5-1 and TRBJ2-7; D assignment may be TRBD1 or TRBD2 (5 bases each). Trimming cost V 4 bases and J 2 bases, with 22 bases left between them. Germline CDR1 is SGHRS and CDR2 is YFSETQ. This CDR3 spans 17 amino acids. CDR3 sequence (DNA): TGCGCCAGCAGCCCCGCCGGGACCTCCATTCCCACCTACGAGCAGTACTTC. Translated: CASSPAGTSIPTYEQYF. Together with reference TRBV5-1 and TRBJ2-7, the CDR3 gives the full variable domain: KAGVTQTPRYLIKTRGQQVTLSCSPISGHRSVSWYQQTPGQGLQFLFEYFSETQRNKGNFPGRFSGRQFSNSRSEMNVSTLELGDSALYLCASSPAGTSIPTYEQYFGPGTRLTVT.

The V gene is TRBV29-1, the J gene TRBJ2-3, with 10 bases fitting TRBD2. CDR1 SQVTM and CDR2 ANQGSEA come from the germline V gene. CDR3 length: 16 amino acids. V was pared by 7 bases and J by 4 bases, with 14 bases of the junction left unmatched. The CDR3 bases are TGCAGCGCCACTGGGCTAGCGGGAGTTATACCAGATACGCAGTATTTT. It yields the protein CSATGLAGVIPDTQYF.

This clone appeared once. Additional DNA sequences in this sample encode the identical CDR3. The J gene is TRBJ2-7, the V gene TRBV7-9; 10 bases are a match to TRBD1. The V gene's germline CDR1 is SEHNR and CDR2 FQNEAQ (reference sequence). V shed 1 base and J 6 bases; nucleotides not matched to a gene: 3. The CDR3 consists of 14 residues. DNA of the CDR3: TGTGCCAGCAGCTTAGGACAGGGGGCTAGCGAGCAGTACTTC. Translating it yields CASSLGQGASEQYF.

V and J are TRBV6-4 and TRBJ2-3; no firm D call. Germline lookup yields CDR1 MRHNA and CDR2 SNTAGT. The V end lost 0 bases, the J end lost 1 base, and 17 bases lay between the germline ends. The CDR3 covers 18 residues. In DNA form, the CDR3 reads TGTGCCAGCAGTGACTCGATACGACTCCAGATTGGCACAGATACGCAGTATTTT. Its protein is CASSDSIRLQIGTDTQYF.

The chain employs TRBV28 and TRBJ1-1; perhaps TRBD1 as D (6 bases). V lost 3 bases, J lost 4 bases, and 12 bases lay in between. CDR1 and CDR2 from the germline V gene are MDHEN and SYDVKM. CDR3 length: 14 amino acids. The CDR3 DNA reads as TGTGCCAGCAGTTTTGGTCAGGGGAGCACTGAAGCTTTCTTT. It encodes CASSFGQGSTEAFF.

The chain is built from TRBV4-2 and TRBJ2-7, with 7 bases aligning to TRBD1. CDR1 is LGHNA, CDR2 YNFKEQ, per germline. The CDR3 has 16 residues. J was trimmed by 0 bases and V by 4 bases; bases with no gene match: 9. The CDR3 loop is CASSLRQGPLSYEQYF. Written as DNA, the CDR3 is TGTGCCAGCAGCCTCCGACAGGGACCCCTCTCCTACGAGCAGTACTTC.

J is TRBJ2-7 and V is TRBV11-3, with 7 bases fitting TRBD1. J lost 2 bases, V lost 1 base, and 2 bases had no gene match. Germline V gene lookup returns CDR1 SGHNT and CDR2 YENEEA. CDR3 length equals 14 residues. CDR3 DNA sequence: TGTGCCAGCAGCTTAGGTCAGGGGGCCTACGAGCAGTACTTC. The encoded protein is CASSLGQGAYEQYF.

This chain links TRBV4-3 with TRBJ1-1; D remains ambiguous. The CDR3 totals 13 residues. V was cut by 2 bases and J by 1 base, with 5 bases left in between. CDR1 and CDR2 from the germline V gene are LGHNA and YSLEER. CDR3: CASSQYSNTEAFF. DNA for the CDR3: TGCGCCAGCAGCCAATACTCGAACACTGAAGCTTTCTTT.

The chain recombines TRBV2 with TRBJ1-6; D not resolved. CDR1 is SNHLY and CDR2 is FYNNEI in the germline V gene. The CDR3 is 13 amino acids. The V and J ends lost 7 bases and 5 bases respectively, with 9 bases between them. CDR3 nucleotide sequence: TGTGCCAGCAAGGGCACTAATAATTCACCCCTCCACTTT. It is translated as CASKGTNNSPLHF.

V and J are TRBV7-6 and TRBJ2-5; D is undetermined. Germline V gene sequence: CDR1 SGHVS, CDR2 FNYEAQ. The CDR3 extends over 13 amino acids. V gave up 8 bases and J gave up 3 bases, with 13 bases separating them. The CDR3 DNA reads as TGTGCCAGCGCCCAGGACCCGGAAGAGACCCAGTACTTC. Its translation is CASAQDPEETQYF.

The CDR3 coding sequence is TGTGCCAGCAGCCCGGGACTTAGCTACGAGCAGTACTTC. Translating it yields CASSPGLSYEQYF. The chain employs TRBV5-4 and TRBJ2-7, with D perhaps matching TRBD2 (6 bases). V was cut by 4 bases and J by 3 bases, with 11 bases left in between. Germline CDR1 and CDR2: SGHNT and YYREEE (reference sequence). This CDR3 has 13 residues. Full variable domain (rest looked up from reference TRBV5-4 and TRBJ2-7): ETGVTQSPTHLIKTRGQQVTLRCSSQSGHNTVSWYQQALGQGPQFIFQYYREEENGRGNFPPRFSGLQFPNYSSELNVNALELDDSALYLCASSPGLSYEQYFGPGTRLTVT.

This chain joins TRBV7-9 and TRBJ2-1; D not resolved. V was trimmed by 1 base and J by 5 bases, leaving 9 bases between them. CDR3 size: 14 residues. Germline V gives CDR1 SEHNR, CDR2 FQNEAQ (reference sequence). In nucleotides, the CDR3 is TGTGCCAGCAGCTTAGTAACCTTCGACAATGAGCAGTTCTTC. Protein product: CASSLVTFDNEQFF.

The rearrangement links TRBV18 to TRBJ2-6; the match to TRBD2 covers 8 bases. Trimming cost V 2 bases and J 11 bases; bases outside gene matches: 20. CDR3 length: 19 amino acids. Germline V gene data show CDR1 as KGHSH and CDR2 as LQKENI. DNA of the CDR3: TGTGCCAGCTCACCAATTTTTTGGACAGCGGGGGAAGAGGCATACGTCCTGACTTTC. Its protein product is CASSPIFWTAGEEAYVLTF.